This is a list of T cell receptor beta chains from one sample in a study of blood T cells in healthy people across ages. Using its own MiXCR run on the 5' RACE reads, TCRdb lists one record per CDR3 protein. Of about 970,000 distinct CDR3 sequences listed, 51% are singletons. Sequenced input: blood. The source of these receptors is a woman aged 55-70 years in good health. Both conserved end residues are part of each CDR3. D genes are given only for firm matches. Clone size is given for some rows only: seen once, a few or many times, or a class if the clone is expanded.

NA,NA,TRBJ2-2,TRBV4-1,TGCGCCAGCAGCCCTCCTCGGACCGCGTTGAGGGGCGGGGAGCTGTTTTTT,CASSPPRTALRGGELFF
NA,few,TRBJ2-5,TRBV4-1,TGCGCCAGCAGACACATTGGGGAAGAGACCCAGTACTTC,CASRHIGEETQYF
TRBD2,few,TRBJ2-5,TRBV9,TGTGCCAGCAGCGTAGGGGGACTAGCGGGAAAAGAGACCCAGTACTTC,CASSVGGLAGKETQYF
NA,NA,TRBJ2-7,TRBV12-3/TRBV12-4,TGTGCCTGCAGTTGGTTCTCCTACTACGAGCAGTACTTC,CACSWFSYYEQYF
TRBD2,many,TRBJ2-7,TRBV29-1,TGCAGCGTTGCTCTCGGGACTAGCGGGTCCGAGCAGTACTTC,CSVALGTSGSEQYF
NA,NA,TRBJ1-5,TRBV24-1,TGTGCCACCGGGGGGTCGGGTCAGCCCCAGCATTTT,CATGGSGQPQHF
NA,NA,TRBJ2-5,TRBV20-1,TGCAGTGCTAGCGTAAGGGACTTCCAAGAGACCCAGTACTTC,CSASVRDFQETQYF
TRBD2,NA,TRBJ2-1,TRBV2,TGTGCCAGCAGTCCAATCTCCGGGACTAGCGGGAGAAGTAGAAATGAGCAGTTCTTC,CASSPISGTSGRSRNEQFF
NA,NA,TRBJ2-1,TRBV28,TGTGCCAGCGCTCGGGGCTCCTACAATGAGCAGTTCTTC,CASARGSYNEQFF
NA,NA,TRBJ2-7,TRBV7-2,TGTGCCAGCAGCTTGTCTCCTCGCTTCTGGGGGAGGAACGAGCAGTACTTC,CASSLSPRFWGRNEQYF
TRBD1,NA,TRBJ1-5,TRBV12-3/TRBV12-4,TGTGCCAGCAGTTCTGGACAGGGCTTCTTCCCCCAGCATTTT,CASSSGQGFFPQHF
NA,NA,TRBJ2-5,TRBV6-1,TGTGCCAGCAGTGGAACTTTCGACAGGGTCGCAACTACTCCCGGAGGGTCCCAGTACTTC,CASSGTFDRVATTPGGSQYF
NA,NA,TRBJ2-3,TRBV4-2,TGTGCCAGCAGCCAGGAGACAGGACTACCGACAGATACGCAGTATTTT,CASSQETGLPTDTQYF
TRBD2,few,TRBJ2-3,TRBV20-1,TGCAGTGCTACACTAGCGGGAGTTTCAGATACGCAGTATTTT,CSATLAGVSDTQYF
NA,few,TRBJ2-7,TRBV24-1,TGTGCCACACGGACGGTACGTTCCTACGAGCAGTACTTC,CATRTVRSYEQYF
TRBD1,NA,TRBJ1-2,TRBV24-1,TGTGCCACCAGTGATCGTGACAGGGATGGCTACACCTTC,CATSDRDRDGYTF
TRBD1,NA,TRBJ1-1,TRBV12-3/TRBV12-4,TGTGCCAGCAGTCCCCGTGGGCAGGGGGCTGAAGCTTTCTTT,CASSPRGQGAEAFF
NA,NA,TRBJ2-7,TRBV3-1,TGTGCCAGCAGGGGCGGCGGATACTACGAGCAGTACTTC,CASRGGGYYEQYF
NA,NA,TRBJ2-3,TRBV3-1,TGTGCCAGCAGCCCGCTGGGGGCGCCCGGCACTGATACGCAGTATTTT,CASSPLGAPGTDTQYF
NA,NA,TRBJ1-1,TRBV5-1,TGCGCCAGCAGCATCGGGGGGCTCGCTGAAGCTTTCTTT,CASSIGGLAEAFF
NA,NA,TRBJ2-5,TRBV9,TGTGCCAGCAGCGTAGTCCGAGTCTCCGTCAATGAGCAGTACTTC,CASSVVRVSVNEQYF
TRBD1,few,TRBJ2-7,TRBV6-2/TRBV6-3,TGTGCCACCAGTGAGGGACAGGGTCCCCACGAGCAGTACTTC,CATSEGQGPHEQYF
TRBD1,few,TRBJ2-7,TRBV27,TGTGCCAGCAGACCTATGGACAGGGGGTGGTACGAGCAGTACTTC,CASRPMDRGWYEQYF
NA,NA,TRBJ1-1,TRBV5-1,TGCGCCAGCAGCAGACAGCGTCCGAACACTGAAGCTTTCTTT,CASSRQRPNTEAFF
TRBD1,NA,TRBJ1-2,TRBV6-6,TGTGCCAGCAGTCCCACCGGGACAGGGGGTCTAGGGAGCTACACCTTC,CASSPTGTGGLGSYTF
TRBD2,NA,TRBJ2-7,TRBV20-1,TGCAGTGCAAAGGGAATTGGACTAGCGTTCGCCTACGAGCAGTACTTC,CSAKGIGLAFAYEQYF
NA,NA,TRBJ2-5,TRBV6-2/TRBV6-3,TGTGCCAGCAGACAGGGATGGTCCCAAGAGACCCAGTACTTC,CASRQGWSQETQYF
TRBD1,NA,TRBJ2-2,TRBV29-1,TGCAGCGTTGAAAAGAGTGGGACAGGGGGTATCGGGGAGCTGTTTTTT,CSVEKSGTGGIGELFF
TRBD1,NA,TRBJ1-2,TRBV28,TGTGCCAGCAACAGTCAGGGGGAGGGCTATGGCTACACCTTC,CASNSQGEGYGYTF
NA,few,TRBJ2-4,TRBV4-1,TGCGCCAGCAGCCAAGATCAGTCTGACTCAAACATTCAGTACTTC,CASSQDQSDSNIQYF
NA,NA,TRBJ2-3,TRBV7-9,TGTGCCAGCAGCGTTAGCTACAGCACAGATACGCAGTATTTT,CASSVSYSTDTQYF
NA,once,TRBJ2-1,TRBV4-1,TGCGCCGGCAGCCATGCGGGTTTAGAAAGCGATGAGCAGTTCTTC,CAGSHAGLESDEQFF
NA,NA,TRBJ2-1,TRBV20-1,TGCAGTGCTAGTATAGATAGTGAGCAGTTCTTC,CSASIDSEQFF
NA,NA,TRBJ2-7,TRBV7-6,TGTGCCAGCAGCCCCCGCCGAGGTTACGAGCAGTACTTC,CASSPRRGYEQYF
TRBD1,NA,TRBJ2-6,TRBV4-2,TGTGCCAGCAGCCAAGTCAGGGGGACTGGGGCCAACGTCCTGACTTTC,CASSQVRGTGANVLTF
NA,NA,TRBJ1-3,TRBV20-1,TGCAGTGCTGCCAGGGGCAGCCATTCTGGAAACACCATATATTTT,CSAARGSHSGNTIYF
TRBD1,few,TRBJ2-1,TRBV3-1,TGTGCCAGCAGCTCCCACAGGGGCTCCTACAATGAGCAGTTCTTC,CASSSHRGSYNEQFF
NA,once,TRBJ1-2,TRBV12-3/TRBV12-4,TGTGCCGGCAGTTTGAGGTTGGGGGGCTACACCTTC,CAGSLRLGGYTF
NA,NA,TRBJ2-3,TRBV7-2,TGTGCCAGCAGCCCAAAGCGGGCAGGTGATACGCAGTATTTT,CASSPKRAGDTQYF